Listed below are T cell receptor beta chains from one sample, sequenced in a study of T-cell reconstitution after alpha-beta-depleted transplantation in children. Each CDR3 protein is one row after TCRdb ran MiXCR on the PCR reads. The sample shows about 410,000 distinct CDR3 sequences, 20% of them seen only once. Sample: PBMCs from the stem cell graft donor, taken from the stem cell graft. The receptors stem from a human donor who donated a stem cell graft to a child with acute myeloid leukemia. The CDR3 runs from the conserved cysteine through the conserved F or W. D genes are given only for firm matches. Clone size is stated in some rows and not others, as once, few, many or a class when expanded.

abundance	d_gene	v_gene	j_gene	CDR3nt	CDR3aa
few	NA	TRBV20-1	TRBJ1-5	TGCAGTGCCAAAACAGGGCCCTGGGAGCCCCAGCATTTT	CSAKTGPWEPQHF
few	TRBD2	TRBV20-1	TRBJ2-3	TGCAGTGCTCTTGGGACTAGCGGGAGGGCAGTGATAGATACGCAGTATTTT	CSALGTSGRAVIDTQYF
few	NA	TRBV5-1	TRBJ2-7	TGCGCCAGCAGCTTGGCGGGGACTTACTACGAGCAGTACTTC	CASSLAGTYYEQYF
NA	NA	TRBV27	TRBJ2-3	TGTGCCAGCCCTGTGGACGCGAGCACAGATACGCAGTATTTT	CASPVDASTDTQYF
NA	TRBD2	TRBV20-1	TRBJ2-2	TGCAGTGCTAGAGATCCCGGGAGGGCCGGCACCGGGGAGCTGTTTTTT	CSARDPGRAGTGELFF
NA	NA	TRBV12-3/TRBV12-4	TRBJ2-1	TGTGCCAGCAGTGAAGACTTGTACAATGAGCAGTTCTTC	CASSEDLYNEQFF
NA	NA	TRBV7-3	TRBJ1-5	TGTGCCAGCAGCTTAAACAGGAGACGGCTTTGGCAGCCCCAGCATTTT	CASSLNRRRLWQPQHF
many	NA	TRBV15	TRBJ2-7	TGTGCCACCAGCAGGGGTTACTACGAGCAGTACTTC	CATSRGYYEQYF
many	TRBD2	TRBV29-1	TRBJ2-2	TGCAGCGTTGAAGTGGGTAGCGGGCCCCCCTTTGGCACCGGGGAGCTGTTTTTT	CSVEVGSGPPFGTGELFF
NA	TRBD1	TRBV4-1	TRBJ2-4	TGCGCCAGCAGCCAAGGGCTTAACAGGGGGTTAGCCAAAAACATTCAGTACTTC	CASSQGLNRGLAKNIQYF
many	NA	TRBV12-5	TRBJ2-1	TGTGCTAGTGGTTTTGGTGAGCAGTTCTTC	CASGFGEQFF
NA	TRBD2	TRBV7-9	TRBJ2-1	TGTGCCAGCAGTCCCCTTGTCCCTACTAGCGGGACGACCTACAATGAGCAGTTCTTC	CASSPLVPTSGTTYNEQFF
few	NA	TRBV7-8	TRBJ2-2	TGTGCCAGCAGCCCCGCAGACGGGGAGCTGTTTTTT	CASSPADGELFF
NA	NA	TRBV7-2	TRBJ2-4	TGTGCCAGCAGCTTAGGGGTAGCGGTCAACATTCAGTACTTC	CASSLGVAVNIQYF
NA	NA	TRBV5-5	TRBJ2-5	TGTGCCAGCAGCTTGGTGGAATCACATCTTGTAGAGACCCAGTACTTC	CASSLVESHLVETQYF
few	NA	TRBV5-1	TRBJ2-1	TGCGCCAGCATGGGGACGGCTTCCTACAATGAGCAGTTCTTC	CASMGTASYNEQFF
many	TRBD2	TRBV5-1	TRBJ2-1	TGCGCCAGCAGCTTGGGGGGGGGAGGGGCCAATGAGCAGTTCTTC	CASSLGGGGANEQFF
many	NA	TRBV29-1	TRBJ2-7	TGCAGCGTTGAAGTGGGGGACCCATTCTACGAGCAGTACTTC	CSVEVGDPFYEQYF
NA	NA	TRBV4-1	TRBJ2-2	TGCGCCAGCAGCCCCCCGGAGGGTACGTACACCGGGGAGCTGTTTTTT	CASSPPEGTYTGELFF
NA	NA	TRBV10-3	TRBJ2-7	TGTGCCATCAGTGCGGGAACAATTCCCTACGAGCAGTACTTC	CAISAGTIPYEQYF
once	NA	TRBV20-1	TRBJ2-7	TGCAGTGCGGCAGTGGACGCAGAGGTAAACGAGCAGTACTTC	CSAAVDAEVNEQYF
NA	TRBD2	TRBV5-1	TRBJ2-7	TGCGCCAGCAGCTTGGCCACGGGAGGCATCTACGAGCAGTACTTC	CASSLATGGIYEQYF
NA	NA	TRBV24-1	TRBJ2-1	TGTGCCACCAGTGACTCCATGGGGCGGGCCTACAATGAGCAGTTCTTC	CATSDSMGRAYNEQFF
many	NA	TRBV4-3	TRBJ2-1	TGCGCCAGCAGCCAAGAATACCAGGGGATGAGGGAGCAGTTCTTC	CASSQEYQGMREQFF
NA	TRBD1	TRBV11-2	TRBJ2-7	TGTGCCAGCAGCTTAACGAGGACAGGGGGCGAGTACGAGCAGTACTTC	CASSLTRTGGEYEQYF
NA	NA	TRBV4-1	TRBJ2-5	TGCGCCAGCAGCCAACCAAGACTAGGAGCTCAAGAGACCCAGTACTTC	CASSQPRLGAQETQYF
few	TRBD2	TRBV12-3/TRBV12-4	TRBJ2-7	TGTGCCAGCAGTCCCGGGACTAGCGGAACCTACGAGCAGTACTTC	CASSPGTSGTYEQYF
NA	NA	TRBV7-8	TRBJ1-1	TGTGCCAGCAGCGCACGACACCACACTGAAGCTTTCTTT	CASSARHHTEAFF
few	NA	TRBV28	TRBJ2-3	TGTGCCAGCACCCTCTGGAGTAGAAGCACAGATACGCAGTATTTT	CASTLWSRSTDTQYF
few	TRBD1	TRBV29-1	TRBJ2-7	TGCAGCGTGACAGGGGGCCCCTACGAGCAGTACTTC	CSVTGGPYEQYF
few	NA	TRBV4-1	TRBJ2-1	TGCGCCAGCAGCCAAGTGGACCTGGGACTCTCCTACAATGAGCAGTTCTTC	CASSQVDLGLSYNEQFF
NA	NA	TRBV18	TRBJ1-4	TGTGCCAGCTCACCCGTCCCAACTAATGAAAAACTGTTTTTT	CASSPVPTNEKLFF
few	NA	TRBV6-5	TRBJ2-1	TGTGCCAGCAGTTACGTGGGCGGGATGGGTGAGCAGTTCTTC	CASSYVGGMGEQFF
few	NA	TRBV12-3/TRBV12-4	TRBJ2-1	TGTGCCAGCAGACCTGGACGGAGTTGGGGCTCCTACAATGAGCAGTTCTTC	CASRPGRSWGSYNEQFF
few	TRBD2	TRBV29-1	TRBJ2-2	TGCAGCGCCAATAGCGGGAGTATTAACACCGGGGAGCTGTTTTTT	CSANSGSINTGELFF
NA	TRBD1	TRBV29-1	TRBJ1-1	TGCAGCGTCAACAGGGGGAAGAACACTGAAGCTTTCTTT	CSVNRGKNTEAFF
NA	NA	TRBV4-1	TRBJ2-2	TGCGCCAGCAGCCAAGACTACCTATACGGGACGCCATTAGGGGAGCTGTTTTTT	CASSQDYLYGTPLGELFF
NA	NA	TRBV28	TRBJ2-1	TGTGCGTCCCAGGGACAAGCGAGCTCCTACAATGAGCAGTTCTTC	CASQGQASSYNEQFF
few	NA	TRBV9	TRBJ2-7	TGTGCCAGCAGCGTAGACCGGCAGGGGCACTACGAGCAGTACTTC	CASSVDRQGHYEQYF
NA	NA	TRBV12-3/TRBV12-4	TRBJ2-2	TGTGCCAGCATAGTTACCGGGGAGCTGTTTTTT	CASIVTGELFF
many	TRBD2	TRBV6-2/TRBV6-3	TRBJ2-1	TGTGCCAGCAGAGCGGGACTAGCGGGAGGGAATGAGCAGTTCTTC	CASRAGLAGGNEQFF
NA	NA	TRBV9	TRBJ2-3	TGTGCCAGCAGCGTATCAGGGACGGGTTATGATACGCAGTATTTT	CASSVSGTGYDTQYF
NA	TRBD2	TRBV12-3/TRBV12-4	TRBJ2-2	TGTGCCAGCAGTCGAAAGGGACTACTCGCGAACACCGGGGAGCTGTTTTTT	CASSRKGLLANTGELFF
few	TRBD2	TRBV28	TRBJ2-1	TGTGCCAGCAGCCGACATAGCGGGGCCTCTGAGCAGTTCTTC	CASSRHSGASEQFF
many	TRBD2	TRBV20-1	TRBJ2-1	TGCAGTGCCCTGGGGGCGGGAGGCCCCAGCTCCTACAATGAGCAGTTCTTC	CSALGAGGPSSYNEQFF
NA	NA	TRBV19	TRBJ1-1	TGTGCCAGTAGTAAGGCTACCACTGAAGCTTTCTTT	CASSKATTEAFF
NA	NA	TRBV28	TRBJ2-7	TGTGCCAGCAGTGATACAGGTTTGAGCGAGCAGTACTTC	CASSDTGLSEQYF
few	TRBD2	TRBV6-5	TRBJ2-1	TGTGCCAGCAGTAACGAGCGGGACGGACTCAATGAGCAGTTCTTC	CASSNERDGLNEQFF
few	NA	TRBV29-1	TRBJ2-6	TGCAGCGTTGAATTCACTGGGGCCAACGTCCTGACTTTC	CSVEFTGANVLTF
NA	NA	TRBV10-3	TRBJ2-7	TGTGCCATCAGTGCCCCCCGGATGGACGAGCAGTACTTC	CAISAPRMDEQYF
few	TRBD1	TRBV9	TRBJ1-2	TGTGCCAGCAGCACCAGTTCAGGGACAGACGGCTACACCTTC	CASSTSSGTDGYTF
NA	NA	TRBV11-2	TRBJ2-2	TGTGCCAGCAGCCTGAAGGGCGGCGGCACCGGGGAGCTGTTTTTT	CASSLKGGGTGELFF
many	TRBD1	TRBV6-1	TRBJ2-1	TGTGCCAGCAGGGGACAGGGGTTACGATCCTACAATGAGCAGTTCTTC	CASRGQGLRSYNEQFF